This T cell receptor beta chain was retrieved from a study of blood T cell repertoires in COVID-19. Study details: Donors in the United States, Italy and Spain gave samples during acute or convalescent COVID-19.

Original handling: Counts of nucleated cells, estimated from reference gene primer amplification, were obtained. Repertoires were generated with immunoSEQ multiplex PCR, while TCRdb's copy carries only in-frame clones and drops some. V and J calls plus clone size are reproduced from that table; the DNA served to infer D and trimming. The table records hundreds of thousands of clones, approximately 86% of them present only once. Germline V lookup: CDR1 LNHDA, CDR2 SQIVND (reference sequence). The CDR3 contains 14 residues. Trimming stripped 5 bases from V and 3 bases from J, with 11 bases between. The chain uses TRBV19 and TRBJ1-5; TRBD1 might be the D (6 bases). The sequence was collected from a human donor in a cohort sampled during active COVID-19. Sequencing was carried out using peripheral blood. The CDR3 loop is CASSGQSVNQPQHF. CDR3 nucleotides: TGTGCCAGTAGTGGACAGTCTGTCAATCAGCCCCAGCATTTT.